The source of this TCR beta chain is a study of blood T cells in healthy people across ages. Study findings and constraints: TCR beta diversity was tightly associated with the proportion of naive T cells. As age increased, TCR beta diversity per million T cells fell in a roughly linear fashion.

Between the trimmed V and J ends, which lost 6 bases and 13 bases, there was a span of 16 bases. Per the germline V gene, CDR1 is MDHEN and CDR2 is SYDVKM. The CDR3 spans 12 residues. It was with a sample-barcoded 5' primer and a J-beta primer mix that a second PCR of roughly 7 to 12 cycles was run. TCRdb fed the 5' RACE reads into MiXCR, producing one record per CDR3 protein. In the table there are 1.5 million to 2 million distinct CDR3 sequences, about 28% of which are singletons. Regarding this clonotype: The target antigen is unknown.

Sequences were obtained from blood. This receptor was taken from a woman aged 30 to 39 in good health. The chain employs TRBV28 and TRBJ2-1, with D perhaps TRBD2 (5 bases). The DNA for the CDR3 is TGTGCCAGCAGAGGAGGCCAAGAGACCCAGTTCTTC. Amino acids: CASRGGQETQFF.